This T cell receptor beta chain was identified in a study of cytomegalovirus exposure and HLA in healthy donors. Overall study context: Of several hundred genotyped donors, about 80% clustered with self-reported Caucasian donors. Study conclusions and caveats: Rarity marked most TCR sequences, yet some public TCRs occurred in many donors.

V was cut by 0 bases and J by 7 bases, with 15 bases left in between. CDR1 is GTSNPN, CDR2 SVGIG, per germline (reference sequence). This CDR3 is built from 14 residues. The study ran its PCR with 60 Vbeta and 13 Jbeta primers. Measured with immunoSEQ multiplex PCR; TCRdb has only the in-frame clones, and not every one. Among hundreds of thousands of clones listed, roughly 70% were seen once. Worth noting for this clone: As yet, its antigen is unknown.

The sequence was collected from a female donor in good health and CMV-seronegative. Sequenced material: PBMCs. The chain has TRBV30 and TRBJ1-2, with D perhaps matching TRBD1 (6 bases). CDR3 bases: TGTGCCTGGAGTGTAGTGGCAGGGGCGGTTGGCTACACCTTC. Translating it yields CAWSVVAGAVGYTF.